A single T cell receptor beta chain is shown here with its context. Some clones are missing from TCRdb's copy, which holds only in-frame ones; the method was immunoSEQ multiplex PCR. The sample lists 70,000 to 80,000 clones, about 92% occurring once. The data derive from a study of T cell clones after liver transplantation. Study summary: Apart from a few HCV-positive recipients, transplants were for non-autoimmune, non-viral reasons.

Germline CDR1 and CDR2: PRHDT and FYEKMQ (reference sequence). Trimming took 5 bases from V and 3 from J; bases not matched to a gene: 7. The CDR3 has 16 residues. The chain employs TRBV13 and TRBJ2-1; 10 bases are shared with TRBD2. The sample in question was CD4+ T cells from blood, obtained before liver transplant. The receptor comes from a human donor who received a liver transplant. The CDR3 DNA reads as TGTGCCAGCAGCCCCCCCTCTAGCGGGAGCTACAATGAGCAGTTCTTC. As protein: CASSPPSSGSYNEQFF.